Each of the 20 T cell receptor beta chains below was sequenced from the same sample in a study of blood T cell repertoires in COVID-19. The repertoire was sequenced with immunoSEQ multiplex PCR; TCRdb's copy has only in-frame clones and lacks some. The sample has about 250,000 clones; about nine tenths are singletons. Sequencing was carried out using PBMCs or T cells enriched from blood (not recorded which). The receptors come from a woman in her twenties or thirties with acute COVID-19.

The genes are TRBV11-2 and TRBJ1-3; no clear D. Between the trimmed V and J ends, which lost 0 bases and 4 bases, there was a span of 13 bases. Germline loops: CDR1 SGHAT, CDR2 FQNNGV. This CDR3 has 16 amino acids. DNA of the CDR3: TGTGCCAGCAGCTTAGACAGAGGAACGGCCGGAAACACCATATATTTT. This sequence encodes CASSLDRGTAGNTIYF.

The chain combines TRBV6-5 with TRBJ1-1; D is perhaps TRBD1 (5 bases). The CDR3 sequence is 13 residues long. The germline V and J ends were trimmed by 7 bases and 1 base, with 10 bases remaining between them. Looked up from germline, CDR1 is MNHEY and CDR2 is SVGAGI. This chain's CDR3 is CASNLDRNTEAFF. For the CDR3, the DNA is TGTGCCAGCAATTTAGACAGGAACACTGAAGCTTTCTTT.

This chain joins TRBV3-1 (or the pseudogene TRBV3-2) and TRBJ2-4; 7 bases line up with TRBD2. V shed 1 base, J shed 0 bases, and the junction held 6 bases outside the gene matches. Germline-derived CDR1 and CDR2 are LGHDT and YNNKEL (reference sequence). The CDR3 covers 17 residues. This chain's CDR3 is CASSQAAAGIAKNIQYF. The CDR3 DNA sequence: TGTGCCAGCAGCCAAGCTGCAGCGGGGATAGCCAAAAACATTCAGTACTTC.

This chain links TRBV19 with TRBJ1-4, with TRBD1 matching over 9 bases. CDR3 length equals 16 residues. Germline CDR1 LNHDA, CDR2 SQIVND (reference sequence). Trimming took 5 bases from V and 2 from J; bases not matched to a gene: 6. CDR3: CASSPGQGYTNEKLFF. Here the CDR3 DNA reads TGTGCCAGTAGTCCGGGACAGGGTTACACTAATGAAAAACTGTTTTTT.

The chain combines TRBV29-1 with TRBJ1-5, with 8 bases fitting TRBD1. In germline, CDR1 is SQVTM, CDR2 ANQGSEA. The CDR3 consists of 14 residues. With V trimmed by 6 bases and J by 5 bases, 9 bases remained unmatched. The CDR3 bases are TGCAGCGTGAGGCTACAGGGGGGGGATCAGCCCCAGCATTTT. Its protein product is CSVRLQGGDQPQHF.

This chain uses TRBV18 with TRBJ1-5, with a tentative D call TRBD1 (5 bases). The CDR3 loop spans 15 amino acids. V was trimmed by 3 bases and J by 5 bases, leaving 14 bases between them. Germline-derived CDR1 and CDR2 are KGHSH and LQKENI. The CDR3 DNA reads as TGTGCCAGCTCACCGGAAATCGGGGGGGATCAGCCCCAGCATTTT. It specifies CASSPEIGGDQPQHF. Full variable domain (missing parts from reference TRBV18 and TRBJ1-5): NAGVMQNPRHLVRRRGQEARLRCSPMKGHSHVYWYRQLPEEGLKFMVYLQKENIIDESGMPKERFSAEFPKEGPSILRIQQVVRGDSAAYFCASSPEIGGDQPQHFGDGTRLSIL.

This chain joins TRBV27 and TRBJ2-3; possible D gene TRBD2, 5 bases. Germline assignment: CDR1 MNHEY and CDR2 SMNVEV (reference sequence). The CDR3 contains 13 residues. V lost 6 bases, J lost 2 bases, and 9 bases lay in between. In nucleotides, the CDR3 is TGTGCCAGCAGCGAGGACTTCACAGATACGCAGTATTTT. Translation gives CASSEDFTDTQYF.

This clone was recorded once. This chain connects TRBV30 to TRBJ2-1; the D gene is possibly TRBD2 (5 bases). CDR3 length equals 13 residues. Germline V gives CDR1 GTSNPN, CDR2 SVGIG (reference sequence). V was clipped by 5 bases and J by 7 bases, with 15 bases between them. CDR3 sequence: CAWSGSLGNEQFF. CDR3 in DNA: TGTGCCTGGTCGGGGTCCCTCGGGAATGAGCAGTTCTTC. Together with reference TRBV30 and TRBJ2-1, the CDR3 gives the full variable domain: SQTIHQWPATLVQPVGSPLSLECTVEGTSNPNLYWYRQAAGRGLQLLFYSVGIGQISSEVPQNLSASRPQDRQFILSSKKLLLSDSGFYLCAWSGSLGNEQFFGPGTRLTVL.

There are a few counts of this clone. The CDR3 coding sequence is TGTGCCACCAGCGACAGCTACTTCAATCAGCCCCAGCATTTT. This encodes CATSDSYFNQPQHF. This chain connects TRBV24-1 to TRBJ1-5; possible D gene TRBD1, 5 bases. Per germline, CDR1 KGHDR and CDR2 SFDVKD. Trimming removed 7 bases from V and 3 bases from J, with 12 bases in between. The CDR3 extends over 14 amino acids.

The V gene is TRBV5-1, the J gene TRBJ2-1; 8 bases are shared with TRBD2. The CDR3 loop spans 17 amino acids. CDR1 and CDR2 (germline): SGHRS, YFSETQ. The V and J ends lost 1 base and 5 bases, in that order; junction bases with no gene match: 11. CDR3 DNA sequence: TGCGCCAGCAGCTTGTTCGAGCGGGGGCCCGGGGACAATGAGCAGTTCTTC. Translation: CASSLFERGPGDNEQFF. Looking up the rest from reference TRBV5-1 and TRBJ2-1 gives the full variable domain: KAGVTQTPRYLIKTRGQQVTLSCSPISGHRSVSWYQQTPGQGLQFLFEYFSETQRNKGNFPGRFSGRQFSNSRSEMNVSTLELGDSALYLCASSLFERGPGDNEQFFGPGTRLTVL.

The rearrangement uses TRBV6-2 or TRBV6-3 and TRBJ1-2; 10 nucleotides match TRBD1. The CDR3 length is 17 residues. Germline V gene sequence: CDR1 MNHEY, CDR2 SVGEGT. V lost 6 bases, J lost 2 bases, and 12 bases stayed unmatched. CDR3 in DNA: TGTGCCAGCAGCTTACTCCTCTCGACAGGGGGCAACTATGGCTACACCTTC. This encodes CASSLLLSTGGNYGYTF.

This clone is a singleton in its sample. The chain employs TRBV19 and TRBJ2-3; 12 nucleotides match TRBD2. With V trimmed by 3 bases and J by 2 bases, 3 bases remained unmatched. Germline V lookup: CDR1 LNHDA, CDR2 SQIVND (reference sequence). This CDR3 is 16 amino acids long. CDR3 loop: CASSMRTSGATDTQYF. The CDR3, as DNA: TGTGCCAGTAGTATGCGGACTAGCGGGGCCACAGATACGCAGTATTTT.

This clone was detected a few times. The DNA of the CDR3 is TGTGCCAGCAGAAAACAGGGGTCGAATGAAAAACTGTTTTTT. It yields the protein CASRKQGSNEKLFF. The chain joins TRBV6-5 to TRBJ1-4; TRBD1 matches at 7 bases. Trimming at V came to 6 bases and at J to 5 bases, leaving 6 bases not matched to a gene. The V gene's germline CDR1 is MNHEY and CDR2 SVGAGI. This CDR3 comprises 14 residues.

V usage is TRBV12-3 or TRBV12-4 and J usage is TRBJ2-5; no clear D. The CDR3 has 11 amino acids. The V gene lost 6 bases and the J gene lost 5 bases, with 7 bases spanning the gap. CDR3 amino acids: CASRVGETQYF. In DNA form, the CDR3 reads TGTGCCAGCAGAGTCGGGGAGACCCAGTACTTC.

The chain is built from TRBV6-4 and TRBJ1-6, with TRBD1 identical over 9 bases. V shed 3 bases, J shed 10 bases, and the junction held 4 bases outside the gene matches. CDR1 MRHNA and CDR2 SNTAGT come from the germline V gene. CDR3 length: 14 amino acids. The CDR3 DNA follows: TGTGCCAGCAGTGAGGGACAGGGAAGGTCACCCCTCCACTTT. Protein sequence: CASSEGQGRSPLHF.

The chain has TRBV20-1 and TRBJ2-7, with D unresolved. The CDR3 length is 11 residues. Germline V gene sequence: CDR1 DFQATT, CDR2 SNEGSKA (reference sequence). V dropped 1 base and J dropped 4 bases, with 5 bases sitting between them. The CDR3 spells CSARGVYEQYF. CDR3 coding DNA: TGCAGTGCTAGAGGAGTTTACGAGCAGTACTTC.

The J gene is TRBJ2-3, the V gene TRBV9; 12 bases match TRBD2. J lost 4 bases, V lost 4 bases, and 7 bases had no gene match. The CDR3 runs 16 residues. CDR1 SGDLS and CDR2 YYNGEE come from the germline V gene. CDR3: CASSPGSSGGADTQYF. The CDR3 nucleotides are TGTGCCAGCAGCCCCGGCTCTAGCGGGGGGGCAGATACGCAGTATTTT.

This chain connects TRBV5-1 to TRBJ1-2; 8 bases match TRBD1. Germline CDR1 is SGHRS and CDR2 is YFSETQ. J lost 6 bases, V lost 2 bases, and 6 bases had no gene match. The CDR3 is made up of 14 amino acids. For the CDR3, the DNA is TGCGCCAGCAGCTTACAAACAGGGGGAGATGGCTACACCTTC. It yields the protein CASSLQTGGDGYTF.

V usage is TRBV2 and J usage is TRBJ1-5; D unclear. Germline V gives CDR1 SNHLY, CDR2 FYNNEI. The CDR3 is made up of 14 amino acids. With 5 bases removed from V and 0 bases from J, the gap between germline ends came to 8 bases. CDR3 loop: CASSPRSSNQPQHF. The CDR3 DNA follows: TGTGCCAGCAGTCCGAGATCTAGCAATCAGCCCCAGCATTTT.

The chain has TRBV5-6 and TRBJ1-6, with a weak D call TRBD1 (6 bases). The germline V gene encodes CDR1 SGHDT and CDR2 YYEEEE. The CDR3 has 15 amino acids. Trimming stripped 2 bases from V and 6 bases from J, with 12 bases between. This chain's CDR3 is CASSLFQGTNSPLHF. CDR3 DNA sequence: TGTGCCAGCAGCTTATTCCAGGGGACTAATTCACCCCTCCACTTT.